The present entry profiles one TCR beta chain with its context. This clonotype came up many times. The antigen it recognizes is unknown. There are no base qualities to consult, and no much larger clone falls within one base. The entry originates in a study of T cells after yellow fever vaccination (dated by TCRdb to the late 2010s). For the wider study: Libraries from fractions with low cell numbers were prepared with the SMART-Seq v4 Ultra Low Input RNA kit. Bulk TCR alpha and beta repertoires were sequenced longitudinally to track T-cell clones before and after primary and booster YFV17D yellow fever vaccination. Two healthy male donors made up the cohort, one aged 18 to 29 years and the other aged 30 to 40 years. Blood was drawn at multiple timepoints before and after primary and secondary immunization, with bulk PBMC replicates and cell subsets isolated.

Synthesis of TCR cDNA relied on 5'RACE template switching, a step that introduced a universal primer site along with unique molecular identifiers. Priming for cDNA synthesis came from both the TCR alpha and TCR beta constant segments. Libraries were amplified in two PCR steps, with sample barcodes and sequencing adapters added in the second step. Sequencing of libraries was performed on Illumina HiSeq 2500 (2x100 bp) or NovaSeq (2x150 bp). As for how the authors treated the data: MIGEC was used to demultiplex reads and collapse the reads into UMI consensus sequences, and MiXCR was used for V(D)J alignment. Clonotypes responding to the vaccine were identified with edgeR on replicate PBMC samples, with the criteria of FDR below 0.01 and a log2 fold change above 5 up to day 15. Each bulk clonotype received a CD4 or CD8 identity based on whether the sequenced CD4 or CD8 repertoire contained that clonotype at higher abundance. Starting from the raw public reads, TCRdb applied fastp trimming at Q25, assembled clones with MiXCR and retained in-frame beta chains. Every CDR3 protein is listed once, alongside the most common genes and DNA of its rows. The V and J calls and clone size are TCRdb's, not the authors'. Here the sample has more than 90,000 distinct CDR3 sequences; around 8% occur a single time. About 25% of the sample lies in the top ten.

What the research found in general, with its limitations: FACS-sorted repertoires could contain abundant contaminating clonotypes from the bulk population, so computational filtering was required. A small fraction of clonotypes showed up in both the CD4 and CD8 compartments, probably as a result of convergent recombination. The secondary T-cell response was found to be weaker but faster than the primary response, with a peak reached on day 5 rather than on day 15. Most clones expanded after primary vaccination (about 96% of CD4 and 88% of CD8) were re-detected after the booster, suggesting that broad memory maintenance occurred. Because the study included only a couple of donors, the extent to which the findings can be generalized is limited.

The CDR3 holds 13 amino acids from the cysteine to the phenylalanine. CDR3 DNA is the only sequence kept; it has 39 bases, read in frame from the first base. Trimming removed 0 bases from V and 4 bases from J, leaving 6 bases between the germline ends. Based on the germline V gene, the CDR1 and CDR2 sequences are MNHEY and SVGEGT. Taken with the paper, the label for treatment or condition translates to: live attenuated yellow fever vaccine strain. PBMCs were isolated from peripheral blood using a standard Ficoll-Paque protocol. Dynabeads CD4 and CD8 positive selection kits were used to isolate the CD4 and CD8 T-cell fractions. RNA was extracted with TriZol from bulk PBMCs, CD4 and CD8 fractions, and dextramer-positive and dextramer-negative fractions.

Sequencing used CD8+ T cells sorted from PBMCs, obtained 45 days after the yellow fever booster vaccination. The sequence came from a man under 40 who received the YFV17D yellow fever vaccine. This sequence uses TRBV6-2 or TRBV6-3 and TRBJ1-1, with the D segment identity uncertain. At the DNA level, the sequence is TGTGCCAGCAGTTACTCCGGCGTCACTGAAGCTTTCTTT. It specifies CASSYSGVTEAFF.